Presented here are 9 T cell receptor beta chains from one specimen sequenced in a study of memory CD8 T cells in hepatitis C reinfection. The time point denotes: late/post reinfection, 12 to 24 weeks after detection. Sorted cells were sequenced directly ex vivo without any in vitro expansion. The method was immunoSEQ multiplex PCR; TCRdb's version includes in-frame clones alone and lacks a portion of them. The profile shows about 50,000 clones, about 88% of them singletons. Sequencing used naive CD8+ T cells sorted from blood. These receptor sequences come from a young man with hepatitis C virus infection.

This clone showed up just once. V is TRBV12-1 and J is TRBJ2-2; the table calls TRBD2, which could not be checked here. TRBV12-1 corresponds to a pseudogene. The CDR3 has 20 residues. DNA for the CDR3: TGTGCCAGCAGCCTTAGTCCTAGTACACCTACAAGAGCGAACACCGGGGAGCTGTTTTTT. Its translation: CASSLSPSTPTRANTGELFF.

Remarks on this clone: In the same sample, other DNA sequences code for this CDR3. The chain combines TRBV27 with TRBJ2-3; D call uncertain. Trimming pared 7 bases from V and 4 bases from J, leaving 18 bases between. Germline V gene data show CDR1 as MNHEY and CDR2 as SMNVEV (reference sequence). The CDR3 runs 15 residues. This chain's CDR3 is CASTPVGYEADTQYF. CDR3 DNA sequence: TGTGCCAGCACACCCGTCGGGTATGAAGCAGATACGCAGTATTTT.

The chain combines TRBV6-6 with TRBJ1-5; D not resolved. Germline values: CDR1 MNHNY, CDR2 SVGAGI (reference sequence). Trimming took 8 bases from V and 4 from J, leaving 15 bases between them. The CDR3 length is 14 residues. The CDR3 DNA is TGTGCCAGCCGAGGCCGGGGTGGGAATCAGCCCCAGCATTTT. This codes for CASRGRGGNQPQHF.

The V call is TRBV23-1, the J call TRBJ2-3, with D tentatively TRBD1 (6 bases). TRBV23-1 is annotated as an ORF whose role is uncertain. V was pared by 6 bases and J by 3 bases, with 13 bases between. The CDR3 covers 14 residues. For the CDR3, the DNA is TGCGCCAGCAGCTCGGGACACCGAACAGATACGCAGTATTTT. Translated: CASSSGHRTDTQYF.

The count of this clone is one. The chain couples TRBV7-8 to TRBJ2-7; D perhaps matches TRBD1 (5 bases). Looked up from germline, CDR1 is SGHVS and CDR2 is FQNEAQ. This CDR3 has 13 residues. Trimming removed 5 bases at V and 1 base at J, with 9 bases between. The CDR3 loop is CASSQGWSYEQYV. CDR3 sequence (DNA): TGTGCCAGCAGCCAGGGTTGGTCCTACGAGCAGTACGTC.

The rearrangement uses TRBV7-9 and TRBJ2-7, with 10 bases that match TRBD1. Trimming cost V 5 bases and J 6 bases; bases outside gene matches: 7. The CDR3 contains 14 residues. Germline-derived CDR1 and CDR2 are SEHNR and FQNEAQ (reference sequence). Here the CDR3 DNA reads TGTGCCAGCAGCGGGGACAGGACAGGGGGCGAGCAGTACTTC. Protein sequence: CASSGDRTGGEQYF.

The chain employs TRBV7-8 and TRBJ2-7; TRBD1 matches at 7 bases. Trimming took 3 bases from V and 4 from J; bases not matched to a gene: 6. In germline, CDR1 is SGHVS, CDR2 FQNEAQ. The length of the CDR3 is 14 residues. The DNA for the CDR3 is TGTGCCAGCAGCTTTAAGGGGGCTGATTACGAGCAGTACGTC. It is translated as CASSFKGADYEQYV.

This rearrangement joins TRBV30 to TRBJ1-1; D is unresolved. Trimming pared 4 bases from V and 11 bases from J, leaving 14 bases between. The CDR3 consists of 11 residues. Looked up from germline, CDR1 is GTSNPN and CDR2 is SVGIG (reference sequence). The CDR3 loop reads CAWISNLRAFF. In nucleotides, the CDR3 is TGTGCCTGGATATCTAACCTCAGGGCTTTCTTT.

The chain recombines TRBV9 with TRBJ1-3; no definite D call. The germline gives CDR1 SGDLS, CDR2 YYNGEE. V lost 0 bases and J lost 0, with 13 bases in between. The CDR3 covers 17 residues. The DNA of the CDR3 is TGTGCCAGCAGCGTAGCCTCGAGACAAAGCTCTGGAAACACCATATATTTT. This codes for CASSVASRQSSGNTIYF.